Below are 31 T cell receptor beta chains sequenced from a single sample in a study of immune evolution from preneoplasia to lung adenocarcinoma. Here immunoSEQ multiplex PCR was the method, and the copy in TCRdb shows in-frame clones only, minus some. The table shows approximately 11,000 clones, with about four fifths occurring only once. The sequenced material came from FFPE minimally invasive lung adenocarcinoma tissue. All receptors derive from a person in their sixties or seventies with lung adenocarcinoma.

CDR3 loop: CASSSGGIKDTQYF. The CDR3 DNA is TGTGCCAGCAGCAGCGGGGGTATAAAAGATACGCAGTATTTT. J is TRBJ2-3 and V is TRBV9; 8 nucleotides line up with TRBD2. Germline CDR1 reads SGDLS; CDR2 reads YYNGEE. The CDR3 loop spans 14 amino acids. The junction had 6 bases not matched to a gene; V was cut back by 4 bases and J by 5 bases.

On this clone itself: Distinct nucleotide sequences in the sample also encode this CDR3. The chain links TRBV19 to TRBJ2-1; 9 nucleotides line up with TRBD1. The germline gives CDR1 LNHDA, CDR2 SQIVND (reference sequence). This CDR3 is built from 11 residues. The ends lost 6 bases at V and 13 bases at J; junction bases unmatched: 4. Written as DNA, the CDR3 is TGTGCCAGTAGAGAGGGACAGGGACAGTTCTTC. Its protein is CASREGQGQFF.

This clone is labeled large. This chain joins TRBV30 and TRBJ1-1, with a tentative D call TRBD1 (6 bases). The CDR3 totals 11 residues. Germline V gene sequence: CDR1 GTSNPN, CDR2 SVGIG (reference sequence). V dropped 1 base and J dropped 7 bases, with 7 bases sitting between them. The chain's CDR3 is CAWSGQDEAFF. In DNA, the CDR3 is TGTGCCTGGAGTGGACAGGATGAAGCTTTCTTT.

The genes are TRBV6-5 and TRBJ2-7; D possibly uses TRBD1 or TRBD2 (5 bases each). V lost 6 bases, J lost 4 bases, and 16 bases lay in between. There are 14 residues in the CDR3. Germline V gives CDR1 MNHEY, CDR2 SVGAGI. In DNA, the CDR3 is TGTGCCAGCAGATCTTCCGGGACGTGGTACGAGCAGTACTTC. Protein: CASRSSGTWYEQYF.

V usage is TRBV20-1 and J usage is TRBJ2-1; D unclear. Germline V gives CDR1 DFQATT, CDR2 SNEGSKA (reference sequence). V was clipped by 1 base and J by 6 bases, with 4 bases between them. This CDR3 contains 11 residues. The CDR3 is CSARGTNEQFF. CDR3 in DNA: TGCAGTGCTAGAGGAACCAATGAGCAGTTCTTC.

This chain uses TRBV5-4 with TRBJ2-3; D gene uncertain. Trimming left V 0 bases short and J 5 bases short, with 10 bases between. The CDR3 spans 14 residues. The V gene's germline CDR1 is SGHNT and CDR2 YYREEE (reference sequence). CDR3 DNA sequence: TGTGCCAGCAGCTTGGGTGGGGTAAAAGATACGCAGTATTTT. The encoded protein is CASSLGGVKDTQYF.

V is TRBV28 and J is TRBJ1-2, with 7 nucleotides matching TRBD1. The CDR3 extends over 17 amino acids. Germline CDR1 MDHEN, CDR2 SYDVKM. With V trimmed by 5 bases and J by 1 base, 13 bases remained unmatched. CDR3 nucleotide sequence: TGTGCCAGCAGTGGTCTGGGACAGCTTCGTCTTAACTATGGCTACACCTTC. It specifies CASSGLGQLRLNYGYTF.

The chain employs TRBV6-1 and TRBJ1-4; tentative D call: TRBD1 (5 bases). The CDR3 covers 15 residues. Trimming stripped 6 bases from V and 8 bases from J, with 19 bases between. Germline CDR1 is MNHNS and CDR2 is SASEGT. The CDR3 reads CASRPSGTQDEKLFF. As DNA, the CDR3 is TGTGCCAGCAGGCCCTCCGGGACGCAGGACGAAAAACTGTTTTTT.

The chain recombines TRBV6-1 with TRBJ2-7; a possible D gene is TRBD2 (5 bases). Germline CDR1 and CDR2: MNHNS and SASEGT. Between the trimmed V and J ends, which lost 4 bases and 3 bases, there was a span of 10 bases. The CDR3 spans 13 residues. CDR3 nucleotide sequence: TGTGCCAGCAGTGTAGACGGACTCTACGAGCAGTACTTC. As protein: CASSVDGLYEQYF.

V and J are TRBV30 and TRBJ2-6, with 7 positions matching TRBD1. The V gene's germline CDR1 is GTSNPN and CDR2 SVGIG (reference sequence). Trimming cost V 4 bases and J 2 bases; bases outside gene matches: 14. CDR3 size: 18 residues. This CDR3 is CAWTRQGSRLAGANVLTF. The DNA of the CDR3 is TGTGCCTGGACCCGACAGGGTTCTCGATTGGCTGGGGCCAACGTCCTGACTTTC. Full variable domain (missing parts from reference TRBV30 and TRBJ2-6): SQTIHQWPATLVQPVGSPLSLECTVEGTSNPNLYWYRQAAGRGLQLLFYSVGIGQISSEVPQNLSASRPQDRQFILSSKKLLLSDSGFYLCAWTRQGSRLAGANVLTFGAGSRLTVL.

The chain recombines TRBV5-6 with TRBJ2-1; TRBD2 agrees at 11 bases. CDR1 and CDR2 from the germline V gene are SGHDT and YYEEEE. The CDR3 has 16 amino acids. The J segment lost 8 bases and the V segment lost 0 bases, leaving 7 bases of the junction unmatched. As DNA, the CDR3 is TGTGCCAGCAGCTTGGTCGTAGCGGGAGGGCGGGATGAGCAGTTCTTC. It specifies CASSLVVAGGRDEQFF.

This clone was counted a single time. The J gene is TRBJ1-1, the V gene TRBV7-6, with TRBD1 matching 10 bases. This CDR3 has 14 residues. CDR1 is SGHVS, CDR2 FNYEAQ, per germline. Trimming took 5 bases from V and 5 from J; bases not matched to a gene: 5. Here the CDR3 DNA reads TGTGCCAGCAGCGCGGGACAGGGGAAAACTGAAGCTTTCTTT. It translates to CASSAGQGKTEAFF.

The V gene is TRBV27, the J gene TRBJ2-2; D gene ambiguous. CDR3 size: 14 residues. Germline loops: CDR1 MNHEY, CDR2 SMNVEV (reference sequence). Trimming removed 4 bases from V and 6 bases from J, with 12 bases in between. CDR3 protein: CASSSMLTPGELFF. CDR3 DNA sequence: TGTGCCAGCAGTTCTATGTTGACTCCCGGGGAGCTGTTTTTT.

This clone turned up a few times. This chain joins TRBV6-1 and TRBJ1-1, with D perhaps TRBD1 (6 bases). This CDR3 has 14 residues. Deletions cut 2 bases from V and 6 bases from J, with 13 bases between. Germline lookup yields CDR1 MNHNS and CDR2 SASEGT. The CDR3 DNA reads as TGTGCCAGCAGTGAAATCGGGGGGCGTGCTGAAGCTTTCTTT. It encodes CASSEIGGRAEAFF.

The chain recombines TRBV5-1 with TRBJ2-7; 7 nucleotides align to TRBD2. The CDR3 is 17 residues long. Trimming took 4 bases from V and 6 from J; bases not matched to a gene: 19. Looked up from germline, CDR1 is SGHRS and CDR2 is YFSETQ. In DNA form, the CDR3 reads TGCGCCAGCAGCCCAGAGCGGCGGGGAGCGGGGTATGGCGAGCAGTACTTC. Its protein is CASSPERRGAGYGEQYF. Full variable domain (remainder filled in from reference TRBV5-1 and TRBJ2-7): KAGVTQTPRYLIKTRGQQVTLSCSPISGHRSVSWYQQTPGQGLQFLFEYFSETQRNKGNFPGRFSGRQFSNSRSEMNVSTLELGDSALYLCASSPERRGAGYGEQYFGPGTRLTVT.

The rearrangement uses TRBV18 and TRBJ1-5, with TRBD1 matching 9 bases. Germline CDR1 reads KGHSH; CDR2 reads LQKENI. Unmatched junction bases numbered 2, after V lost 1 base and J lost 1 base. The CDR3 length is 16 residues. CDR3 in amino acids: CASSPLGQGSNQPQHF. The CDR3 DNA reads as TGTGCCAGCTCACCACTCGGACAGGGGAGCAATCAGCCCCAGCATTTT.

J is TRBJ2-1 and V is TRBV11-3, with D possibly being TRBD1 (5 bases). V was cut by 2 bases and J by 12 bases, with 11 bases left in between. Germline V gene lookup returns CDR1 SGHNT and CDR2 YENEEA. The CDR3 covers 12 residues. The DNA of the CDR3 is TGTGCCAGCAGCTTACCCCCCCAGGGGCAGTTCTTC. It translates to CASSLPPQGQFF.

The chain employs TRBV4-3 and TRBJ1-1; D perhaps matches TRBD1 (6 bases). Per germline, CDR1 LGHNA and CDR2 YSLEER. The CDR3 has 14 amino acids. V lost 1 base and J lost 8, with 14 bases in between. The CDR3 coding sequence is TGCGCCAGCAGCCAAGTCCGGGGGCAATCGGAAGCTTTCTTT. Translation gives CASSQVRGQSEAFF.

The CDR3 here is CASSIVRPVAGGSTDTQYF. CDR3 bases: TGTGCCAGCAGTATTGTACGACCTGTAGCGGGAGGGAGTACAGATACGCAGTATTTT. The V and J genes are TRBV27 and TRBJ2-3; 11 bases agree with TRBD2. CDR3 length: 19 amino acids. Germline V gene data show CDR1 as MNHEY and CDR2 as SMNVEV (reference sequence). V was clipped by 5 bases and J by 3 bases; unmatched bases: 16.

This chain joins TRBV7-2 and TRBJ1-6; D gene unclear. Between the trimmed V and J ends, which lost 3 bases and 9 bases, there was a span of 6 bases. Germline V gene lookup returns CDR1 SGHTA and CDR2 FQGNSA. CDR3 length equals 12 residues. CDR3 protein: CASSLIFSPLHF. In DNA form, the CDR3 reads TGTGCCAGCAGCTTGATATTTTCACCCCTCCACTTT.

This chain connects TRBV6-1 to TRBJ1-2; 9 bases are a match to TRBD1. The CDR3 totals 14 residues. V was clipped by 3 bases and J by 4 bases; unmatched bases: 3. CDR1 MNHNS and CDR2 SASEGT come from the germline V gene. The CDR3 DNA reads TGTGCCAGCAGTGACGGGACAGGGTTCTATGGCTACACCTTC. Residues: CASSDGTGFYGYTF.

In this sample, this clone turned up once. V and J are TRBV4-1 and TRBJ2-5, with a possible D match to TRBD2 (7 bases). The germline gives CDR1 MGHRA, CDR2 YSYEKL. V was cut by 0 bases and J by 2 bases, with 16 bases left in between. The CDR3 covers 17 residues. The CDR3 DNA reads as TGCGCCAGCAGCCAAGATCCGGCGGGGGCTTTACAAGAGACCCAGTACTTC. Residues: CASSQDPAGALQETQYF.

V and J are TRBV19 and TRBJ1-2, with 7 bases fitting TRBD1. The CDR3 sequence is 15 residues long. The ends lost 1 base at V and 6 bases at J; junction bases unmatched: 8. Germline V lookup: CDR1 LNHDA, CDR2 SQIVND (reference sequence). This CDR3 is CASSIGLDRSHGYTF. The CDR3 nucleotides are TGTGCCAGTAGTATAGGCTTGGACAGGTCCCATGGCTACACCTTC.

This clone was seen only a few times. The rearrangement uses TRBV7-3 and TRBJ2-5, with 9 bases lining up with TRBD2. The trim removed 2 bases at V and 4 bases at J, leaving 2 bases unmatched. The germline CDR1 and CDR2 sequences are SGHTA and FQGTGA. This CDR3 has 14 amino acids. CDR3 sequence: CASSLGRGGETQYF. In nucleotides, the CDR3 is TGTGCCAGCAGCTTAGGGCGGGGGGGAGAGACCCAGTACTTC.

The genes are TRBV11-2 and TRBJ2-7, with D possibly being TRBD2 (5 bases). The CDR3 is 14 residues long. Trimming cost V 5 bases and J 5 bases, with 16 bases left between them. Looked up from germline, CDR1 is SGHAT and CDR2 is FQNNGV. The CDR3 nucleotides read TGTGCCAGCAGCCTGAGGCGGGCCCTAGACGAGCAGTACTTC. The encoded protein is CASSLRRALDEQYF.

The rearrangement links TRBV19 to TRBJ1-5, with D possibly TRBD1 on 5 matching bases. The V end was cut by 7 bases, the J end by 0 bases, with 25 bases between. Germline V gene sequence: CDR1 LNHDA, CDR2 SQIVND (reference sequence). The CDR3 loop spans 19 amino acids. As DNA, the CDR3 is TGTGCCAGTACCCAGCAGATCGGCAGAGGGGCTTATAGCAATCAGCCCCAGCATTTT. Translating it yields CASTQQIGRGAYSNQPQHF.

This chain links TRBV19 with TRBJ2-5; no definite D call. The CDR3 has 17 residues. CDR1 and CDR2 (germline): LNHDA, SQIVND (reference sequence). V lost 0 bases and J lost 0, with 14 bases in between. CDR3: CASSIDGLRPYQETQYF. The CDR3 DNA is TGTGCCAGTAGTATAGACGGTCTTCGCCCTTACCAAGAGACCCAGTACTTC.

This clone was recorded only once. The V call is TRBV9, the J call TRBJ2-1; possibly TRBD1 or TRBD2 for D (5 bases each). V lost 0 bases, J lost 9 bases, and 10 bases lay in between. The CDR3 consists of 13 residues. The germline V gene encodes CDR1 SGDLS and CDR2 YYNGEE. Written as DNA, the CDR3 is TGTGCCAGCAGCGTAGGAGGGGACGCTGAGCAGTTCTTC. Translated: CASSVGGDAEQFF.

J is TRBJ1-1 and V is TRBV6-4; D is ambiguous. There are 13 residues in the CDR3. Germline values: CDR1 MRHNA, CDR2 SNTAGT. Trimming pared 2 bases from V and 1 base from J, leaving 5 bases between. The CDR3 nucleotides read TGTGCCAGCAGTGACCGGGAGAACACTGAAGCTTTCTTT. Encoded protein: CASSDRENTEAFF.

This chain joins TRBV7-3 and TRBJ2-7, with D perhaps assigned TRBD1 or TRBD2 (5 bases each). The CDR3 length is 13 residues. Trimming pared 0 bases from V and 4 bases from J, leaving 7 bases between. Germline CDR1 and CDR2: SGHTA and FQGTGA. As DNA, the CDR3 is TGTGCCAGCAGCTTAACTGAGGGGTACGAGCAGTACTTC. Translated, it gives CASSLTEGYEQYF.

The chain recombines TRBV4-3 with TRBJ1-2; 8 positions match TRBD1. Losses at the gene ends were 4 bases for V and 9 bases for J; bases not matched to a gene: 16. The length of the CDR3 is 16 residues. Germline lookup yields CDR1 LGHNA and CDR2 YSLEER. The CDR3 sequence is CASSRDRGQVYGSYTF. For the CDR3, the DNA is TGCGCCAGCAGCCGCGACAGGGGACAGGTTTACGGAAGCTACACCTTC.